Listed below are T cell receptor beta chains from one sample, sequenced in a study of graft-versus-host responses after intestinal transplantation. The protocol was immunoSEQ multiplex PCR, while the TCRdb copy is restricted to in-frame clones and leaves out a portion. The sample holds about 47,000 clones, less than 95% seen once. The specimen was PBMCs, collected more than 310 days after intestinal transplant. The receptors derive from a human patient who received an intestinal transplant, so some T cells may come from the graft donor. Both conserved end residues are part of each CDR3. D genes are given only for firm matches. Rows give clone size only sometimes, using once, few, many, or a class for an expanded clone.

V gene	clone size	D gene	J gene	CDR3 DNA	CDR3 protein
TRBV5-1	once	-	TRBJ2-5	TGCGCCAGCAGCTTGATCCGACAAGAGACCCAGTACTTC	CASSLIRQETQYF
TRBV6-6	-	TRBD1	TRBJ2-1	TGTGCCAGCAGTGAGACAGGGCTATACAATGAGCAGTTCTTC	CASSETGLYNEQFF
TRBV5-4	-	-	TRBJ2-7	TGTGCCAGCAGTGCTGGGACGACCTACGAGCAGTACTTC	CASSAGTTYEQYF
TRBV30	-	-	TRBJ1-1	TGTGCCTGGACCAGGGCGGCGTTGAACACTGAAGCTTTCTTT	CAWTRAALNTEAFF
TRBV7-9	-	TRBD1	TRBJ1-6	TGTGCCAGCAGCTTGACTATTTGGGACAGGGCCTTTTCACCCCTCCACTTT	CASSLTIWDRAFSPLHF
TRBV6-5	-	TRBD2	TRBJ2-1	TGTGCCAGCAGTTACTCGAGCGGGACTGAGCAGTTCTTC	CASSYSSGTEQFF
TRBV7-9	-	TRBD1	TRBJ1-4	TGTGCCAGCAGCCTTATGGGGGACAGGAGAAATGAAAAACTGTTTTTT	CASSLMGDRRNEKLFF
TRBV4-1	-	-	TRBJ1-5	TGCGCCAGCAGCCCCCAGGGGTCTCAGCCCCAGCATTTT	CASSPQGSQPQHF
TRBV7-2	-	-	TRBJ1-1	TGTGCCAGCAGCTTCGGGACACCCTTCACTGAAGCTTTCTTT	CASSFGTPFTEAFF
TRBV5-1	-	-	TRBJ2-5	TGCGCCAGCAGCTTGTCGGACCCCATGGAGCAGTACTTC	CASSLSDPMEQYF
TRBV6-5	-	-	TRBJ2-7	TGTGCCAGCTCGCCGGGACCCCAAGGGGAGCAGTACTTC	CASSPGPQGEQYF
TRBV6-5	-	TRBD1	TRBJ1-2	TGTGCCAGCAGCATGTACAGGGGAATGGAAGGCTACACCTTC	CASSMYRGMEGYTF
TRBV7-9	-	TRBD2	TRBJ2-2	TGTGCCAGCAGGAGACTAGCGGGGGCCGGGGAGCTGTTTTTT	CASRRLAGAGELFF
TRBV6-5	-	-	TRBJ1-4	TGTGCCAGCAGCCCCGGGACACAAAAACTGTTTTTT	CASSPGTQKLFF
TRBV30	-	-	TRBJ2-7	TGTGCCTGGAGTCCACTAGCCAGAGAGCAGTACTTC	CAWSPLAREQYF
TRBV9	-	-	TRBJ1-6	TGTGCCAGCAGCGTTTCGGGGTCCTATAATTCACCCCTCCACTTT	CASSVSGSYNSPLHF
TRBV2	-	-	TRBJ1-1	TGTGCCAGCAGTGAACTTAGAACAAACACTGAAGCTTTCTTT	CASSELRTNTEAFF
TRBV2	-	-	TRBJ1-2	TGTGCCAGCGTCGGGGAGGACTATGGCTACACCTTC	CASVGEDYGYTF
TRBV29-1	-	-	TRBJ2-7	TGCAGCGTTGAAGAGCATGGGCAGTACTTC	CSVEEHGQYF
TRBV10-2	-	TRBD1	TRBJ1-4	TGCGCCAGCAGTGAGTCTAAGGGGACAGGGTGGGAAAAACTGTTTTTT	CASSESKGTGWEKLFF
TRBV5-1	-	TRBD2	TRBJ2-2	TGCGCCAGCAGCTTGGGGCGGGAGTACGGCGGGGAGCTGTTTTTT	CASSLGREYGGELFF
TRBV4-1	-	-	TRBJ1-2	TGCGCCAGCAGCCAAGATGGCTCAGTAGGCTATGGCTACACCTTC	CASSQDGSVGYGYTF
TRBV9	-	-	TRBJ1-1	TGTGCCAGCAGCGTAGACGGACAATTGAACACTGAAGCTTTCTTT	CASSVDGQLNTEAFF
TRBV7-9	-	-	TRBJ1-2	TGTGCCAGCAGCCGCGGACAGAACAACTATGGCTACACCTTC	CASSRGQNNYGYTF
TRBV27	once	-	TRBJ2-3	TGTGCCAGCAGTGCGAAGGGCCCCACAGATACGCAGTATTTT	CASSAKGPTDTQYF
TRBV29-1	-	TRBD2	TRBJ2-1	TGCAGCGTTGAAAGACTAGCGGGAGGCCGCAATGAGCAGTTCTTC	CSVERLAGGRNEQFF
TRBV19	-	TRBD1	TRBJ2-7	TGTGCCAGTAGTGCCGGGACAGGGGGAACCTACGAGCAGTACTTC	CASSAGTGGTYEQYF
TRBV15	-	TRBD1	TRBJ1-4	TGTGCCACCGACGGCCCGGATCCGGGACAGAGTAATGAAAAACTGTTTTTT	CATDGPDPGQSNEKLFF
TRBV19	-	TRBD1	TRBJ2-7	TGTGCCAGTAGTATGCGGACAGGTGTCACCTACGAGCAGTACTTC	CASSMRTGVTYEQYF
TRBV13	-	TRBD1	TRBJ2-7	TGTGCCAGCAGCTCTCCGGGACAGGGGTTCTACGAGCAGTACTTC	CASSSPGQGFYEQYF
TRBV2	once	-	TRBJ2-2	TGTGCCAGCAGTGAAGACCACAGGGGGGAGCTGTTTTTT	CASSEDHRGELFF
TRBV11-2	-	-	TRBJ2-5	TGTGCCAGCAGCTTATTTAGGGCGAACCAAGAGACCCAGTACTTC	CASSLFRANQETQYF
TRBV2	-	-	TRBJ2-1	TGTGCCAGCAGTGCCGGTGGGAATGAGCAGTTCTTC	CASSAGGNEQFF
TRBV5-4	-	TRBD2	TRBJ2-1	TGTGCCAGCAGCTTAGGGTGGGGGGGTGAGCAGTTCTTC	CASSLGWGGEQFF
TRBV4-1	-	-	TRBJ1-6	TGCGCCAGCAGCCAAGAAGAGAGCTCCTATAATTCACCCCTCCACTTT	CASSQEESSYNSPLHF
TRBV25-1	-	-	TRBJ2-5	TGTGCCAGCAGTGAACGAGGGGGGAGAGAGACCCAGTACTTC	CASSERGGRETQYF
TRBV28	-	TRBD1	TRBJ2-7	TGTGCCAGCAGTTTAGGGGACAGGTCCTACGAGCAGTACTTC	CASSLGDRSYEQYF
TRBV29-1	-	-	TRBJ1-2	TGCAGCGTCGGCCAGGGTGGTGACTATGGCTACACCTTC	CSVGQGGDYGYTF
TRBV30	-	-	TRBJ1-3	TGTGCCTGGAGACATCACTCTGGAAACACCATATATTTT	CAWRHHSGNTIYF
TRBV5-1	-	TRBD1	TRBJ1-4	TGCGCCAGCAGAACCGCCGGGACAGACAATGAAAAACTGTTTTTT	CASRTAGTDNEKLFF
TRBV18	-	-	TRBJ2-4	TGTGCCAGCTCACCACCGAACCTTCTAGCCAAAAACATTCAGTACTTC	CASSPPNLLAKNIQYF
TRBV6-1	-	-	TRBJ2-7	TGTGCCAGCTCGTTTCACGAGCAGTACTTC	CASSFHEQYF
TRBV30	-	-	TRBJ1-1	TGTGCCTGGAAGGGCCACAATGAAGCTTTCTTT	CAWKGHNEAFF
TRBV30	-	-	TRBJ2-5	TGTGCCTGGCTCCAACAGGGACAAGAGACCCAGTACTTC	CAWLQQGQETQYF
TRBV27	-	TRBD2	TRBJ2-3	TGTGCCAGCAGTTTACGATCTAGCGGGGAGAACACAGATACGCAGTATTTT	CASSLRSSGENTDTQYF
TRBV5-6	-	-	TRBJ1-2	TGTGCCAGCAGCTCAGGGGACTATGGCTACACCTTC	CASSSGDYGYTF
TRBV6-1	-	-	TRBJ2-7	TGTGCCAGCACCTCTCCTGGGTCTACCTACGAGCAGTACTTC	CASTSPGSTYEQYF
TRBV4-2	-	TRBD1	TRBJ1-4	TGTGCCAGCAGCCAGGGGACAGCTTATGAAAAACTGTTTTTT	CASSQGTAYEKLFF
TRBV9	-	TRBD2	TRBJ2-3	TGTGCCAGCAGCGTAGGCCCACAACCGACTAGCGGGGGGGGAGATACGCAGTATTTT	CASSVGPQPTSGGGDTQYF
TRBV29-1	once	-	TRBJ1-1	TGCAGCGTTGACTACAGGAACACTGAAGCTTTCTTT	CSVDYRNTEAFF
TRBV7-2	-	TRBD2	TRBJ2-7	TGTGCCAGCAGCTTAGTAGGCGGGGGGGGCACCTACGAGCAGTACTTC	CASSLVGGGGTYEQYF
TRBV6-5	-	-	TRBJ2-3	TGTGCCAGCAGTGGTGGATCGGACCTCCAAAATACGCAGTATTTT	CASSGGSDLQNTQYF
TRBV5-6	-	TRBD2	TRBJ2-5	TGTGCCAGCAGCTTGGTCGGAGCGGGGCCCCAAGAGACCCAGTACTTC	CASSLVGAGPQETQYF